The entry below gives a single TCR beta chain sequence along with its context. Germline V lookup: CDR1 MDHEN, CDR2 SYDVKM. The length of the CDR3 is 13 residues. The V gene lost 6 bases and the J gene lost 3 bases, with 9 bases spanning the gap. The data are from a study of identical twins. TCRdb reanalysed the 5' RACE reads using MiXCR and keeps one entry per CDR3 protein. The data hold just over 500,000 distinct CDR3 sequences, with less than 25% observed a single time. These data were also filed under a second study, of T cells expressing NK-cell markers. That report notes: The authors sequenced eight donors, of whom seven were HCMV-seropositive and one was seronegative. Among a few donors, these clonotypes also ranked first in the CD3+CD56-NKG2C+ fraction.

The rearrangement links TRBV28 to TRBJ1-3, with D tentatively TRBD1 (5 bases). The origin of this receptor is a woman aged 18 to 35 in good health. Specimen: CD4+ T cells sorted from blood. CDR3 amino acids: CASRGLNGNTIYF. DNA of the CDR3: TGTGCCAGCAGGGGGCTGAATGGAAACACCATATATTTT.